Presented here are 24 T cell receptor beta chains from one specimen sequenced in a study of T cell repertoires in cytomegalovirus infection. MiXCR, run by TCRdb on the reads, gives a single entry per CDR3 protein. This table holds approximately 590,000 distinct CDR3 sequences, almost 40% found once. These receptors lack a known antigen. The starting material was cultured PBMCs, obtained from culture after CMV antigen stimulation. These receptors all stem from a human donor in good health (CMV status not recorded). Some clones in this sample may be carry-over from other donors' samples.

The V gene is TRBV28, the J gene TRBJ1-1; D not resolved. The germline gives CDR1 MDHEN, CDR2 SYDVKM. Trimming pared 6 bases from V and 4 bases from J, leaving 12 bases between. This CDR3 comprises 13 residues. This chain's CDR3 is CASRARGFTEAFF. CDR3 in DNA: TGTGCCAGCAGGGCGCGTGGGTTCACTGAAGCTTTCTTT.

This clonotype was counted between two and nine times. The chain combines TRBV19 with TRBJ1-5; 9 bases line up with TRBD1. V lost 4 bases to trimming and J lost 1 base; unmatched junction nucleotides: 2. Germline V gene sequence: CDR1 LNHDA, CDR2 SQIVND (reference sequence). This CDR3 is built from 15 residues. The CDR3 reads CASSNGQGSNQPQHF. The CDR3 region has the DNA TGTGCCAGTAGTAATGGACAGGGGAGCAATCAGCCCCAGCATTTT.

The gene calls are TRBV2 and TRBJ1-3, with unresolved D. Trimming stripped 6 bases from V and 1 base from J, with 13 bases between. The CDR3 has 15 residues. Germline CDR1 is SNHLY and CDR2 is FYNNEI. For the CDR3, the DNA is TGTGCCAGCAGCCCTAGTCTGGGTTCTGGAAACACCATATATTTT. Translated, it gives CASSPSLGSGNTIYF.

In this sample, this clonotype turned up a few times. The V and J genes are TRBV11-3 and TRBJ2-1; 8 bases fit TRBD2. Germline CDR1 and CDR2: SGHNT and YENEEA. The length of the CDR3 is 15 residues. V was pared by 5 bases and J by 8 bases, with 11 bases of the junction left unmatched. For the CDR3, the DNA is TGTGCCAGCAGCGTACGGGAGGGCCTAGGCTATGAGCAGTTCTTC. It yields the protein CASSVREGLGYEQFF. The complete variable domain, with remaining parts taken from reference TRBV11-3 and TRBJ2-1, reads EAGVVQSPRYKIIEKKQPVAFWCNPISGHNTLYWYLQNLGQGPELLIRYENEEAVDDSQLPKDRFSAERLKGVDSTLKIQPAELGDSAVYLCASSVREGLGYEQFFGPGTRLTVL.

Written as DNA, the CDR3 is TGTGCCAGTAGTATTTCAGGGGCGACCAATCAGCCCCAGCATTTT. This sequence encodes CASSISGATNQPQHF. The chain recombines TRBV19 with TRBJ1-5, with D possibly being TRBD1 (6 bases). CDR3 length: 15 amino acids. The V and J ends lost 3 bases and 3 bases respectively, with 12 bases between them. In germline, CDR1 is LNHDA, CDR2 SQIVND (reference sequence).

The chain employs TRBV29-1 and TRBJ2-1; D gene unclear. Germline CDR1 SQVTM, CDR2 ANQGSEA. The CDR3 extends over 14 amino acids. V lost 7 bases, J lost 0 bases, and 13 bases lay in between. The CDR3 region has the DNA TGCAGCGCCCTCGGCCGAAGCTCCTACAATGAGCAGTTCTTC. It codes for CSALGRSSYNEQFF.

V gene TRBV12-3 or TRBV12-4 combines with J gene TRBJ2-5, with TRBD1 identical over 8 bases. The V gene end was trimmed by 5 bases and the J gene end by 2 bases; junction bases not matched to a gene: 4. This CDR3 is built from 14 residues. CDR3 bases: TGTGCCAGCAGTACCGGACAGGGACAAGAGACCCAGTACTTC. Its protein is CASSTGQGQETQYF.

This chain connects TRBV6-1 to TRBJ1-1; a weak D match, TRBD1 (6 bases). The CDR3 sequence is 14 residues long. In germline, CDR1 is MNHNS, CDR2 SASEGT. The V end was cut by 6 bases, the J end by 0 bases, with 11 bases between. The CDR3 nucleotides read TGTGCCAGCAGATTTTCAGGGGTGAACACTGAAGCTTTCTTT. This codes for CASRFSGVNTEAFF.

CDR3 protein: CASSIWADFMNTEAFF. The CDR3, as DNA: TGTGCCAGTAGTATATGGGCAGATTTCATGAACACTGAAGCTTTCTTT. The chain carries TRBV19 and TRBJ1-1; D ambiguous. CDR3 length: 16 amino acids. Germline CDR1 is LNHDA and CDR2 is SQIVND (reference sequence). Deletions cut 2 bases from V and 0 bases from J, with 13 bases between.

This clonotype was observed once. V gene TRBV7-7 combines with J gene TRBJ2-5; 10 bases align to TRBD2. Germline V gene lookup returns CDR1 SSHAT and CDR2 FNYEAQ (reference sequence). CDR3 size: 16 residues. V lost 5 bases and J lost 4; bases outside the gene matches: 10. CDR3 nucleotide sequence: TGTGCCAGCAGCGCGACCGGGACTAGCGTAGGAGAGACCCAGTACTTC. It yields the protein CASSATGTSVGETQYF.

The rearrangement uses TRBV11-2 and TRBJ1-1, with no clear D. Germline V gene lookup returns CDR1 SGHAT and CDR2 FQNNGV. The V and J ends lost 4 bases and 5 bases respectively, with 14 bases between them. The CDR3 contains 14 residues. The CDR3 region has the DNA TGTGCCAGCAGCTCGAGGAAAGCGCCAACTGAAGCTTTCTTT. Translated, it gives CASSSRKAPTEAFF.

This clonotype was seen ten or more times. The gene calls are TRBV7-2 and TRBJ2-3; weak D call: TRBD2 (6 bases). Per germline, CDR1 SGHTA and CDR2 FQGNSA. The V end lost 2 bases, the J end lost 6 bases, and 12 bases lay between the germline ends. This CDR3 has 14 amino acids. This CDR3 is CASSLSGPPDTQYF. CDR3 sequence (DNA): TGTGCCAGCAGCTTAAGCGGGCCGCCGGATACGCAGTATTTT.

The chain has TRBV2 and TRBJ2-7; D is unresolved. Germline-derived CDR1 and CDR2 are SNHLY and FYNNEI. Trimming stripped 7 bases from V and 0 bases from J, with 10 bases between. This CDR3 has 13 residues. CDR3 in amino acids: CASTRLTSYEQYF. The CDR3 DNA sequence: TGTGCCAGCACCCGACTGACCTCCTACGAGCAGTACTTC. The whole variable domain, filled in from reference TRBV2 and TRBJ2-7, reads EPEVTQTPSHQVTQMGQEVILRCVPISNHLYFYWYRQILGQKVEFLVSFYNNEISEKSEIFDDQFSVERPDGSNFTLKIRSTKLEDSAMYFCASTRLTSYEQYFGPGTRLTVT.

V gene TRBV7-9 combines with J gene TRBJ1-2, with unresolved D. Germline V lookup: CDR1 SEHNR, CDR2 FQNEAQ (reference sequence). V gave up 1 base and J gave up 4 bases, with 10 bases separating them. CDR3 length: 14 amino acids. The CDR3 loop is CASSLGQPSYGYTF. The CDR3 DNA reads as TGTGCCAGCAGCTTAGGGCAGCCGTCCTATGGCTACACCTTC.

The V call is TRBV7-6, the J call TRBJ2-1; D possibly uses TRBD1 or TRBD2 (5 bases each). The ends were cut back, 5 bases at V and 8 bases at J, with 22 bases in the middle. The CDR3 totals 16 residues. Germline values: CDR1 SGHVS, CDR2 FNYEAQ. CDR3 bases: TGTGCCAGCAGCGAAACCCGGGACGCCGTTTGGGATGAGCAGTTCTTC. As protein: CASSETRDAVWDEQFF.

Only a few counts were recorded for this clonotype. The chain uses TRBV11-2 and TRBJ1-1; tentatively, D is TRBD1 (6 bases). Deletions cut 5 bases from V and 5 bases from J, with 15 bases between. Germline V gives CDR1 SGHAT, CDR2 FQNNGV. CDR3 length: 14 amino acids. CDR3 region: CASSRGARGTEAFF. The CDR3 DNA is TGTGCCAGCAGCCGGGGGGCTCGGGGAACTGAAGCTTTCTTT.

This clonotype was recorded a few times. The V gene is TRBV20-1, the J gene TRBJ1-1; D is perhaps TRBD1 (5 bases). V lost 3 bases and J 0 bases, leaving 14 bases between the germline ends. The V gene's germline CDR1 is DFQATT and CDR2 SNEGSKA (reference sequence). This CDR3 spans 15 amino acids. The CDR3 loop is CSASPTEPMNTEAFF. For the CDR3, the DNA is TGCAGTGCTAGTCCGACAGAACCCATGAACACTGAAGCTTTCTTT.

The V call is TRBV19, the J call TRBJ1-5, with D unresolved. Trimming shortened V by 6 bases and J by 7 bases, and 10 bases separated the two germline ends. Germline CDR1 reads LNHDA; CDR2 reads SQIVND (reference sequence). The CDR3 is 12 amino acids. CDR3 nucleotides: TGTGCCAGTAGGGGGTCAGGACAGCCCCAGCATTTT. Residues: CASRGSGQPQHF.

J is TRBJ2-1 and V is TRBV6-5; tentatively, D is TRBD2 (5 bases). This CDR3 comprises 12 residues. V lost 8 bases and J lost 6, with 11 bases in between. Germline V gene data show CDR1 as MNHEY and CDR2 as SVGAGI. DNA of the CDR3: TGTGCCAGCGGGGAGCGCGGCAATGAGCAGTTCTTC. This sequence encodes CASGERGNEQFF.

The chain is built from TRBV6-2 or TRBV6-3 and TRBJ1-2; D is undetermined. Per the germline V gene, CDR1 is MNHEY and CDR2 is SVGEGT. The CDR3 is 12 residues long. The V end was cut by 2 bases, the J end by 4 bases, with 5 bases between. The CDR3 loop is CASSYPSYGYTF. Written as DNA, the CDR3 is TGTGCCAGCAGTTACCCATCCTATGGCTACACCTTC.

The chain combines TRBV2 with TRBJ1-6, with D maybe TRBD1 (5 bases). The germline gives CDR1 SNHLY, CDR2 FYNNEI. CDR3 length: 13 amino acids. V dropped 7 bases and J dropped 7 bases, with 11 bases sitting between them. As DNA, the CDR3 is TGTGCCAGCATCAGGGCAGGAAATTCACCCCTCCACTTT. It codes for CASIRAGNSPLHF.

The chain carries TRBV20-1 and TRBJ2-3; maybe TRBD2 (5 bases). V lost 3 bases and J lost 1, with 17 bases in between. CDR1 and CDR2 from the germline V gene are DFQATT and SNEGSKA (reference sequence). CDR3 length equals 16 residues. Written as DNA, the CDR3 is TGCAGTGCTAGCTGGCTAGCTGGCTCTGGCACAGATACGCAGTATTTT. It yields the protein CSASWLAGSGTDTQYF.

This clonotype came up a few times. V is TRBV7-9 and J is TRBJ1-1, with D uncertain. The CDR3 loop spans 12 amino acids. The germline V and J ends were trimmed by 8 bases and 1 base, with 8 bases remaining between them. CDR1 and CDR2 from the germline V gene are SEHNR and FQNEAQ (reference sequence). The CDR3 protein is CASGEENTEAFF. DNA for the CDR3: TGTGCCAGCGGTGAGGAGAACACTGAAGCTTTCTTT.

This clonotype was found once. The chain uses TRBV30 and TRBJ2-7; the D is unclear. Trimming stripped 1 base from V and 6 bases from J, with 7 bases between. The germline V gene encodes CDR1 GTSNPN and CDR2 SVGIG (reference sequence). This CDR3 has 11 residues. CDR3 loop: CAWSDLSEQYF. The CDR3 DNA sequence: TGTGCCTGGAGTGACCTGAGCGAGCAGTACTTC.